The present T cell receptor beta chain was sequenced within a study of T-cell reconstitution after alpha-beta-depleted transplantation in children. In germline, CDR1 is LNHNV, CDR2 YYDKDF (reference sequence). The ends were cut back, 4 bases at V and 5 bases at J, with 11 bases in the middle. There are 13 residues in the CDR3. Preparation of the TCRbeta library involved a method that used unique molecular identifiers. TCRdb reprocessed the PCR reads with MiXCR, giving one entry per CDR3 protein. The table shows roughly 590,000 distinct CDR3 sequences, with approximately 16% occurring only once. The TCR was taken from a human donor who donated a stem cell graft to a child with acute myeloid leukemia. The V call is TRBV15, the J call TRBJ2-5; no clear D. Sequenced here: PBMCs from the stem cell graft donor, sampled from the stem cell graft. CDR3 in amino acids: CATSTPDWETQYF. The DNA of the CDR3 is TGTGCCACCAGCACACCTGACTGGGAGACCCAGTACTTC.